Listed below are T cell receptor beta chains from one sample, sequenced in a study of T cell responses to AZD1222 COVID-19 vaccine. The table came from immunoSEQ multiplex PCR; TCRdb's copy has only in-frame clones and leaves some out. The profile shows about 56,000 clones, 80% to 90% of them singletons. This material consisted of peripheral blood, taken on day 0 of AZD1222 vaccination. The receptors come from an adult in good health. Each CDR3 is given with its conserved first and last residue. The D gene is left open where the match is weak. Part of the rows lack a size; the others show once, few, many or a class for expanded clones.

j_call	d_call	v_call	clone_size	cdr3_aa	cdr3_nt
TRBJ1-2	NA	TRBV6-1	NA	CASSERRGNYGYTF	TGTGCCAGCAGTGAAAGGCGGGGTAACTATGGCTACACCTTC
TRBJ1-4	NA	TRBV7-9	NA	CASSLSNDEKLFF	TGTGCCAGCAGCTTAAGTAACGATGAAAAACTGTTTTTT
TRBJ2-2	TRBD2	TRBV3-1/TRBV3-2	NA	CASSQDASGDGELFF	TGTGCCAGCAGCCAAGATGCAAGCGGGGACGGGGAGCTGTTTTTT
TRBJ2-1	NA	TRBV28	NA	CASRREPGTEQFF	TGTGCCAGCAGACGGGAACCCGGGACAGAGCAGTTCTTC
TRBJ1-2	NA	TRBV11-2	NA	CASSRLGGEQGRNYGYTF	TGTGCCAGCAGCCGTTTAGGGGGGGAACAGGGTCGCAACTATGGCTACACCTTC
TRBJ2-7	NA	TRBV3-1/TRBV3-2	NA	CASSQTRGEQYF	TGTGCCAGCAGCCAGACAAGGGGCGAGCAGTACTTC
TRBJ2-7	TRBD1	TRBV6-5	NA	CASSSGQPEQYF	TGTGCCAGCAGTTCGGGACAGCCCGAGCAGTACTTC
TRBJ1-6	NA	TRBV6-5	NA	CASSYGHTSPLHF	TGTGCCAGCAGTTACGGTCATACATCACCCCTCCACTTT
TRBJ1-3	NA	TRBV30	NA	CAWRGLLASGNTIYF	TGTGCCTGGAGGGGACTTCTAGCCTCTGGAAACACCATATATTTT
TRBJ1-2	NA	TRBV9	NA	CASSVGSSSYGYTF	TGTGCCAGCAGCGTAGGTAGTAGTTCCTATGGCTACACCTTC
TRBJ2-7	TRBD1	TRBV5-1	once	CASSLSLGTGGEQYF	TGCGCCAGCAGCTTGAGTCTTGGGACAGGGGGCGAGCAGTACTTC
TRBJ1-4	TRBD1	TRBV9	NA	CASSSTDRVYEKLFF	TGTGCCAGCAGCTCCACGGACAGGGTTTATGAAAAACTGTTTTTT
TRBJ2-7	NA	TRBV19	NA	CASSMGGIDEQYF	TGTGCCAGTAGTATGGGAGGTATTGACGAGCAGTACTTC
TRBJ2-1	NA	TRBV29-1	NA	CSASYNEQFF	TGCAGCGCTTCCTACAATGAGCAGTTCTTC
TRBJ1-1	TRBD1	TRBV6-5	NA	CASSYRTGVAEAFF	TGTGCCAGCAGTTATAGGACAGGGGTGGCTGAAGCTTTCTTT
TRBJ1-4	NA	TRBV2	NA	CASQPSNEKLFF	TGTGCCAGCCAGCCCTCGAATGAAAAACTGTTTTTT
TRBJ2-7	NA	TRBV7-9	NA	CASSLEQATSYEQYF	TGTGCCAGCAGCTTGGAACAGGCCACCTCCTACGAGCAGTACTTC
TRBJ2-5	NA	TRBV7-6	NA	CASSLGVGLRETQYF	TGTGCCAGCAGCTTAGGTGTAGGTCTTAGGGAGACCCAGTACTTC
TRBJ1-1	NA	TRBV19	once	CASSIHRRGDTEAFF	TGTGCCAGTAGTATTCACAGGCGAGGGGACACTGAAGCTTTCTTT
TRBJ1-5	NA	TRBV19	NA	CASSIWGLGVSNQPQHF	TGTGCCAGTAGTATTTGGGGACTCGGGGTGAGCAATCAGCCCCAGCATTTT
TRBJ1-1	NA	TRBV4-1	NA	CASSHPEGKAFF	TGCGCCAGCAGCCACCCGGAAGGCAAAGCTTTCTTT
TRBJ2-5	TRBD1	TRBV3-1/TRBV3-2	NA	CASSETGGPQETQYF	TGTGCCAGCAGCGAAACAGGGGGACCACAAGAGACCCAGTACTTC
TRBJ2-5	NA	TRBV7-8	NA	CASSSHFDAGQVEETQYF	TGTGCCAGCAGCTCCCATTTCGACGCAGGGCAGGTGGAAGAGACCCAGTACTTC
TRBJ1-2	NA	TRBV28	NA	CASSSGGRVNYGYTF	TGTGCCAGCAGTTCTGGGGGGAGGGTTAACTATGGCTACACCTTC
TRBJ2-3	TRBD2	TRBV9	NA	CASSASGDVRTDTQYF	TGTGCCAGCAGCGCTAGCGGGGACGTACGCACAGATACGCAGTATTTT
TRBJ2-2	TRBD1	TRBV7-9	NA	CASSQGQITGELFF	TGTGCCAGCAGCCAGGGACAGATCACCGGGGAGCTGTTTTTT
TRBJ2-1	TRBD2	TRBV28	NA	CASSSLSGGWNEQFF	TGTGCCAGCAGTTCCCTATCGGGGGGTTGGAATGAGCAGTTCTTC
TRBJ1-6	NA	TRBV21-1	NA	CASSKPPGWGHSPLHF	TGTGCCAGCAGCAAACCACCCGGGTGGGGACATTCACCCCTCCACTTT
TRBJ2-1	NA	TRBV6-5	once	CASRGYNEQFF	TGTGCCAGCAGGGGGTACAATGAGCAGTTCTTC